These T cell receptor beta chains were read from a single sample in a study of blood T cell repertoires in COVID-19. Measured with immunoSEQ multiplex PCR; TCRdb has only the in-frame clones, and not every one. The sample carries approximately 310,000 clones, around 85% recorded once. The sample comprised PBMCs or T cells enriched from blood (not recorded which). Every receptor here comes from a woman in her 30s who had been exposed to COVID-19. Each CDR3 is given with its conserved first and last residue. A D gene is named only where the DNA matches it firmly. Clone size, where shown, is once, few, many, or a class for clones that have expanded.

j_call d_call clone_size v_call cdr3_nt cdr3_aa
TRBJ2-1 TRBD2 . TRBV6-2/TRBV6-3 TGTGCCAGCAGTTACTCGATGGAGGGTAGCGGGCTCAATGAGCAGTTCTTC CASSYSMEGSGLNEQFF
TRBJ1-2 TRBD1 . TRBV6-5 TGTGCCAGCAGTATCGACAGGGGGCTACATGGCTACACCTTC CASSIDRGLHGYTF
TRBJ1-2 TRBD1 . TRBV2 TGTGCCAGCAGTAAACCGGGACAGTCATCCTATGGCTACACCTTC CASSKPGQSSYGYTF
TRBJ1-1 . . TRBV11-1 TGTGCCAGCAGCTTAGCGGGAGGGACTGAAGCTTTCTTT CASSLAGGTEAFF
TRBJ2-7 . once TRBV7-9 TGTGCCAGCAGCTCGGACACGACCTACGAGCAGTACTTC CASSSDTTYEQYF
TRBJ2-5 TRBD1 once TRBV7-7 TGTGCTAGCAGCCAACATCACGGGACAGACCAAGAGACCCAGTACTTC CASSQHHGTDQETQYF
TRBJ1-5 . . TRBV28 TGTGCCAGCAGTTTTTTTATTGAGGGCAATCAGCCCCAGCATTTT CASSFFIEGNQPQHF
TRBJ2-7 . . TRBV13 TGTGCCAGCAGCATACGGAGTTACTACGAGCAGTACTTC CASSIRSYYEQYF
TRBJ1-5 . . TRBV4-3 TGCGCCAGCAGCCAGTGGCGGGACAATCAGCCCCAGCATTTT CASSQWRDNQPQHF
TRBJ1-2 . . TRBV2 TGTGCCAGCAGTTTTACCGGGGAGTATGGCTACACCTTC CASSFTGEYGYTF
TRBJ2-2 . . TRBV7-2 TGTGCCAGCAGGTTTCAGGATAGTACCGGGGAGCTGTTTTTT CASRFQDSTGELFF
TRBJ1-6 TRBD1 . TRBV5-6 TGTGCCAGCAGCCTTGGACAGGGCCTCTATAATTCACCCCTCCACTTT CASSLGQGLYNSPLHF
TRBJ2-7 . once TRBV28 TGTGCCAGCAGTCCTGGCACCGCGGCGATCTCCGAGCAGTACTTC CASSPGTAAISEQYF
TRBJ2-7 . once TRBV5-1 TGCGCCAGCAGCTTGGTATTCGGGAGTATCCCCTACGAGCAGTACTTC CASSLVFGSIPYEQYF
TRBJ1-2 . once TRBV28 TGTGCCAGCAGTGCTTACCAGGGAGGGAGCTATGGCTACACCTTC CASSAYQGGSYGYTF
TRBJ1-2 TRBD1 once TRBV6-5 TGTGCCAGCAGAAGACAGGGGGGGTCTTTCGGCTACACCTTC CASRRQGGSFGYTF
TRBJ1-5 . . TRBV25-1 TGTGCCAGCAGTGGAGGCGGCAATCAGCCCCAGCATTTT CASSGGGNQPQHF
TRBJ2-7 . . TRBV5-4 TGTGCCAGCAGCTTGGGGTGGGGGGACTCCTACGAGCAGTACTTC CASSLGWGDSYEQYF
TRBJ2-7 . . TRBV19 TGTGCCAGTAGTACAATTTTAGAGGTCTACGAGCAGTACTTC CASSTILEVYEQYF
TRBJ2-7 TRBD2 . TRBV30 TGTGCCTGGAGTTGGTCGGGAGGGGACGAGCAGTACTTC CAWSWSGGDEQYF
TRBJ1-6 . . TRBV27 TGTGCCAGCAGTTTAGGAGCCTTAAATTCACCCCTCCACTTT CASSLGALNSPLHF
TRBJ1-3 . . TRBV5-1 TGCGCCAGCAGCTTGGAAGACCAGGGAGGAAACACCATATATTTT CASSLEDQGGNTIYF
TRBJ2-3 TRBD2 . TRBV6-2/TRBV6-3 TGTGCCAGCAGCCCGGGACTAGCTTTCGATACGCAGTATTTT CASSPGLAFDTQYF
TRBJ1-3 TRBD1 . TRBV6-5 TGTGCCAGCAGCCGGGGACAGGGGGCCCGAAACACCATATATTTT CASSRGQGARNTIYF
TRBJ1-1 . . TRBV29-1 TGCAGCGGGGGAAGGGGGGGTACCACTGAAGCTTTCTTT CSGGRGGTTEAFF
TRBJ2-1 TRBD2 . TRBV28 TGTGCCAGCAGGTCGGGGGGGGCAGAGAACAATGAGCAGTTCTTC CASRSGGAENNEQFF
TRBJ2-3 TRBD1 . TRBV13 TGTGCCAGCAACTCCGGGGCAGGGGGCGGCACAGATACGCAGTATTTT CASNSGAGGGTDTQYF
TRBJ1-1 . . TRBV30 TGTGCCCTACGACAGGCGAACACTGAAGCTTTCTTT CALRQANTEAFF
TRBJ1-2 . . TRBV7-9 TGTGCCAGCAGCTTAATCATTAACTATGGCTACACCTTC CASSLIINYGYTF
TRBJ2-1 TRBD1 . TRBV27 TGTGCCAGCAGTTTTGGTGGACAGGGCTACAATGAGCAGTTCTTC CASSFGGQGYNEQFF
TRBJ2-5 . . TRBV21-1 TGTGCCAGCCCGTGGGGGACAGCCCAAGAGACCCAGTACTTC CASPWGTAQETQYF
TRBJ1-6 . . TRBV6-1 TGTGCCAGCAGTGAAAGGACGGGGATACTAAATTCACCCCTCCACTTT CASSERTGILNSPLHF
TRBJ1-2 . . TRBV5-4 TGTGCCAGCAGCTTGGCGTCAGCTAACTATGGCTACACCTTC CASSLASANYGYTF
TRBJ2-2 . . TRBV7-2 TGTGCCAGCAGCTTAGTTCCCGGGACAGGGGAGCTGTTTTTT CASSLVPGTGELFF
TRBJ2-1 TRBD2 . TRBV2 TGTGCCAGCAGTGAAGTTTGGGAGACTAGCGGCTCCCTCAATGAGCAGTTCTTC CASSEVWETSGSLNEQFF
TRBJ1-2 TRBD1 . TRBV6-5 TGTGCCAGCAGCTCCGGGACAGTGGGCTACACCTTC CASSSGTVGYTF
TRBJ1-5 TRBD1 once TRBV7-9 TGTGCCAGCAGCCCTGACAGGGGAAATCAGCCCCAGCATTTT CASSPDRGNQPQHF
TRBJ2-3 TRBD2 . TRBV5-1 TGCGCCAGCAGCTTGGTACTAGCGGGAGTGAGGACAGATACGCAGTATTTT CASSLVLAGVRTDTQYF
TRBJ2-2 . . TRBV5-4 TGTGCCAGCAGCTTGGTCGGGGGATCCACCGGGGAGCTGTTTTTT CASSLVGGSTGELFF
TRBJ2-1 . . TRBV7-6 TGTGCCAGCAGCTTAGAATCAGGGGGAGGCAATGAGCAGTTCTTC CASSLESGGGNEQFF
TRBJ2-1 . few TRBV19 TGTGCCAGTAGTATAGGCCTTTCTAAAAACGAGCAGTTCTTC CASSIGLSKNEQFF
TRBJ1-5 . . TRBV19 TGTGCCAGTAGTCCCTTCGACATAGGGGTGAAGAGACAGCCCCAGCATTTT CASSPFDIGVKRQPQHF
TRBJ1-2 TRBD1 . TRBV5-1 TGCGCCAGCAGTCTTTCGGGGACAGGAAATGGCTACACCTTC CASSLSGTGNGYTF
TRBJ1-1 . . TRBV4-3 TGCGCCAGCAGCCAAGGGGCAGGGGAACTGACTGAAGCTTTCTTT CASSQGAGELTEAFF
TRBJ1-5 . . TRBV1 TGCACCAGCAGCCAAGGAGGGACAGGGCGGGTGAGCAATCAGCCCCAGCATTTT CTSSQGGTGRVSNQPQHF
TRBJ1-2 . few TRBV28 TGTGCCAGCAGTTCCCTGGGCTACACGAAGGGGAACTATGGCTACACCTTC CASSSLGYTKGNYGYTF
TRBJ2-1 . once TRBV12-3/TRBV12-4 TGTGCCAGCAGTTTTCATTCTGAGCAGTTCTTC CASSFHSEQFF
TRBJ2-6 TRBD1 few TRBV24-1 TGTGCCACCAGTGATTTGGGGACAGGAACTGGGGCCAACGTCCTGACTTTC CATSDLGTGTGANVLTF
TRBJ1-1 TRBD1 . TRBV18 TGTGCCAGCTCATGGACAGGGCTCGGGGAACTCAACACTGAAGCTTTCTTT CASSWTGLGELNTEAFF
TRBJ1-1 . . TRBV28 TGTGCCAGCAGTTTATGGATTATACGGAGGACTGAAGCTTTCTTT CASSLWIIRRTEAFF
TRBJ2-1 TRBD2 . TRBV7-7 TGTGCTAGCAGCAAAGGACTAGCGGGAGGTCATGAGCAGTTCTTC CASSKGLAGGHEQFF
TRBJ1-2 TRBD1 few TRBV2 TGTGCCAGCACAGGGGGCCAGCGTTTCGATGGCTACACCTTC CASTGGQRFDGYTF
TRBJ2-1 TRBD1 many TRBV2 TGTGCCAGCAGTGAAGGGGCAGGGGGAACGAGGGATGAGCAGTTCTTC CASSEGAGGTRDEQFF
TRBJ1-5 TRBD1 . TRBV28 TGTGCCAGCAGGTCAGGGGGCCCGAGCAATCAGCCCCAGCATTTT CASRSGGPSNQPQHF
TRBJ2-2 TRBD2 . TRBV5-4 TGTGCCAGCAGCAACAAGCGGGGGTCCGGGGAGCTGTTTTTT CASSNKRGSGELFF
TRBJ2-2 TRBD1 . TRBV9 TGTGCCAGCAGCGTATGGGGACAGGTGGGGGCCGGGGAGCTGTTTTTT CASSVWGQVGAGELFF
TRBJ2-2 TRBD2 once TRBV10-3 TGTGCCATCAGTGAGCCTCCGGTGGGGACTAGCGGGAGTAAGGGGGAGCTGTTTTTT CAISEPPVGTSGSKGELFF
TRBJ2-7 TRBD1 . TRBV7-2 TGTGCCAGCAGCCACGGACAGGGCCCTTCCTACGAGCAGTACTTC CASSHGQGPSYEQYF
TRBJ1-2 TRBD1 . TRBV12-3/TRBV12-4 TGTGCCAGCACCACAAGCGGACAGGGAGGCTACACCTTC CASTTSGQGGYTF